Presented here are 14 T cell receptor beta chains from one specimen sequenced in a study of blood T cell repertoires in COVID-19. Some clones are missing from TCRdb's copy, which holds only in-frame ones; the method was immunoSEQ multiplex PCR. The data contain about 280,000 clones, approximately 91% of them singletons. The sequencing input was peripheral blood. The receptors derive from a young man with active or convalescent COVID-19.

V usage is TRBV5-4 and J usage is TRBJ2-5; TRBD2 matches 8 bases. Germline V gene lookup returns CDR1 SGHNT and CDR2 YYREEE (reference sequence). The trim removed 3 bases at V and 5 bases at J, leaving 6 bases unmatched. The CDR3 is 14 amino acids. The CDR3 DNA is TGTGCCAGCAGCTCGCGGGGGGAAGGCGAGACCCAGTACTTC. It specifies CASSSRGEGETQYF.

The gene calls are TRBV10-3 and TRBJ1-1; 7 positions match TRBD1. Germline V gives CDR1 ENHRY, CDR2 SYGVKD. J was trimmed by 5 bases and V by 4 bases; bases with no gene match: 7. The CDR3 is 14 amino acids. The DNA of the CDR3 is TGTGCCATCAGTGGAGGGGGCGGTAGGACTGAAGCTTTCTTT. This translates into CAISGGGGRTEAFF.

This chain's CDR3 is CASSETGTSLRGTQYF. CDR3 bases: TGCGCCAGCAGTGAGACCGGGACTAGCCTTCGTGGTACGCAGTATTTT. J is TRBJ2-3 and V is TRBV10-1, with 9 nucleotides matching TRBD2. Looked up from germline, CDR1 is WNHNN and CDR2 is SYGVQD (reference sequence). The V gene end was trimmed by 2 bases and the J gene end by 8 bases; junction bases not matched to a gene: 11. The CDR3 spans 16 residues.

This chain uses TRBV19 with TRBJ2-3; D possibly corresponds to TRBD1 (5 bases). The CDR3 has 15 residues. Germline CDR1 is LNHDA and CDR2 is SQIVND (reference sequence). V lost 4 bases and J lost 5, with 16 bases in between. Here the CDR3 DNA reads TGTGCCAGTAGTACGCCCACAGGCCGCCGAGATACGCAGTATTTT. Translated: CASSTPTGRRDTQYF.

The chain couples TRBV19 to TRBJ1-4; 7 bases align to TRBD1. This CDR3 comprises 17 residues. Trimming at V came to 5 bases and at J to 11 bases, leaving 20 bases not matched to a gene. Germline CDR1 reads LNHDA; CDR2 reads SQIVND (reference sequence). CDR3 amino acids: CASSAQGGSTYEGKLFF. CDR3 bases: TGTGCCAGTAGTGCCCAGGGGGGCAGTACCTACGAGGGGAAACTGTTTTTT.

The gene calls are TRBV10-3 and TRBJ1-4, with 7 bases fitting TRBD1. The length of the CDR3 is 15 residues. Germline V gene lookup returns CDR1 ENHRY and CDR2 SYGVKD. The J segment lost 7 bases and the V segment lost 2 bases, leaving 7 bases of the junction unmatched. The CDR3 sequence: CAISEDGTVAEKLFF. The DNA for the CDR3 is TGTGCCATCAGTGAGGACGGGACAGTCGCTGAAAAACTGTTTTTT.

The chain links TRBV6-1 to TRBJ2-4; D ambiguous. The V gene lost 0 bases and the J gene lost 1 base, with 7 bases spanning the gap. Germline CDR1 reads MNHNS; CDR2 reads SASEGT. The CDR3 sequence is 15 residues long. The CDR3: CASSEASSAKNIQYF. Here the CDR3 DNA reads TGTGCCAGCAGTGAAGCTAGCTCGGCCAAAAACATTCAGTACTTC.

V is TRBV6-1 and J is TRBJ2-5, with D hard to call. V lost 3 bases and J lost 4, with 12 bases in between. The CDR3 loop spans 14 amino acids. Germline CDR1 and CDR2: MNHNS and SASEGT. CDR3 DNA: TGTGCCAGCAGTGACCGGTGGAGAAGAGAGACCCAGTACTTC. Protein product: CASSDRWRRETQYF.

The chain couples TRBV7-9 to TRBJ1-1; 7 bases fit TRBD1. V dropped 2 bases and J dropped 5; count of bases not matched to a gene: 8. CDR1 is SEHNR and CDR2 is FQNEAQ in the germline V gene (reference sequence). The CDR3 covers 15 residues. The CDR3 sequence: CASSLIQGLRTEAFF. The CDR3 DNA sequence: TGTGCCAGCAGCTTAATACAGGGGTTGAGGACTGAAGCTTTCTTT.

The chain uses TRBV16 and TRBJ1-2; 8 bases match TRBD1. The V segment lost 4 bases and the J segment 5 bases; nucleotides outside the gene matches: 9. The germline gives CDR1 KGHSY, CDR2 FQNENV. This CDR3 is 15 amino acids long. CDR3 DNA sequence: TGTGCCAGCAGCCTAACAGGGGGAAGTGCGTATGGCTACACCTTC. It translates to CASSLTGGSAYGYTF.

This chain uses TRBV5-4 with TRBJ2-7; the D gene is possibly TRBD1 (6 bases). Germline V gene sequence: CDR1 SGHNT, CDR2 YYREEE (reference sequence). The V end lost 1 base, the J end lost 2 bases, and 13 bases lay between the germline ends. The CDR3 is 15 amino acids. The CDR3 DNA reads TGTGCCAGCAGCTTGACCGGGACAACCGCCTACGAGCAGTACTTC. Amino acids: CASSLTGTTAYEQYF.

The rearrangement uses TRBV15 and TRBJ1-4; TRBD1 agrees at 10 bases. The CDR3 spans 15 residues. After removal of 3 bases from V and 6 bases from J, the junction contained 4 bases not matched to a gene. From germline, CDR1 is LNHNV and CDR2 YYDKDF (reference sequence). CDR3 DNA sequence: TGTGCCACCAGCAGTGGGGACAGGGGAGATGAAAAACTGTTTTTT. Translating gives CATSSGDRGDEKLFF.

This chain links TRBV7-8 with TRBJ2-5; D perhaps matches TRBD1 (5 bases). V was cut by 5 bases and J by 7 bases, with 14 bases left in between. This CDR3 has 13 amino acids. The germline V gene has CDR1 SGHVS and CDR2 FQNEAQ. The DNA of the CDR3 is TGTGCCAGCAGCGCAGGGTCAGGCGGGACCCAGTACTTC. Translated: CASSAGSGGTQYF.

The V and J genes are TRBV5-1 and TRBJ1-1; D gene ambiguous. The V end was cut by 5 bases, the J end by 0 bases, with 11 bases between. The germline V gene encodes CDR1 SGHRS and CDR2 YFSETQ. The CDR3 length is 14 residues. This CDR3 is CASRGASMNTEAFF. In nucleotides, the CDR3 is TGCGCCAGCAGGGGAGCATCTATGAACACTGAAGCTTTCTTT.